This T cell receptor beta chain originates from a study of CD8 T cells in Susac syndrome (dated by TCRdb to the late 2010s). Regarding the research as a whole: Repertoire sequencing was used to test whether CD8+ T cell activation and differentiation in Susac syndrome was antigen driven.

On the study overall, not on this receptor specifically: The number of individuals in the TCR sequencing and HLA analysis was recognized as being relatively small.

On this clonotype: The antigen this receptor binds is unknown. Within one base of it there is no much larger clone, and no base qualities were kept.

The CDR3 contains 10 residues, cysteine and phenylalanine counted. Just CDR3 DNA is preserved here, 30 bases in frame from base 1. Reading the germline V gene gives CDR1 SQVTM and CDR2 ANQGSEA. Between the V and J ends, shortened by 5 bases and 4 bases respectively, the junction contains 5 bases. RNA was extracted using the RNeasy kit, and about 0.5 to 1 ug of the RNA was reverse transcribed with random hexamers. The immunoSEQ multiplex PCR assay, which covers 54 Vbeta and 13 Jbeta segments, was used to amplify TCR beta CDR3 regions. Bias from PCR amplification was corrected by using a synthetic template baseline for primer optimization and for computational correction. As for the authors' bioinformatics: Reads were assigned to V, D and J genes according to IMGT and analyzed in immunoSEQ Analyzer, with only productive sequences retained. Clonality was calculated as one minus the Shannon entropy normalized by log2 of the number of productive unique sequences. Public and private clones were assessed among the 100 most prevalent clones of each patient and control. Clones were defined as Susac-specific if absent from the healthy and MS cohorts, from around 1,000 published viral clones and from other ImmuneACCESS disease sequences. TCRdb handled the public reads itself, with Q25 trimming in fastp and clone calling in MiXCR, and kept productive beta chains. For every CDR3 protein sequence, its rows merge into one entry that carries the most common genes and DNA. The V and J calls come from TCRdb's annotation, not from the publication. The sample contains 150,000 to 200,000 distinct CDR3 sequences, around 94% of them found a single time. Under 0.15% of the sample belongs to the ten largest clones.

High-throughput TCR beta sequencing profiled peripheral blood CD8+ and CD4+ T cells from healthy donors, Susac syndrome patients and multiple sclerosis patients. Healthy donors were age- and sex-matched controls. Bulk CD8+ and CD4+ T cells were purified by magnetic negative isolation, while CD8+ TEMRA cells were enriched using FACS. Blood was drawn into EDTA tubes, processed within 24 hours, and PBMCs were isolated by density gradient centrifugation. PBMCs intended for TCR sequencing were cryopreserved in liquid nitrogen and thawed later in a water bath at 37 degrees C. A purity of at least 90% was achieved for sorted or isolated CD4+, CD8+ and CD8+ TEMRA cells.

Sequencing was carried out using CD4+ T cells from PBMCs. The sequence links TRBV29-1 to TRBJ2-5, with the D gene uncertain. This TCR came from a human donor in good health. The CDR3 region reads CSVSIETQYF. The DNA sequence follows: TGCAGCGTTTCGATAGAGACCCAGTACTTC.